This entry features one T cell receptor beta chain sequence. Its antigen is not known. The data stem from a study of shared clonotypes between healthy human individuals. Study-level points and caveats: Researchers sampled blood only, noting tissue repertoires likely differ. Unshared clonotypes carried lower generation probabilities than those common to all four donors.

Deep-level assay runs were performed. The repertoire was sequenced with immunoSEQ multiplex PCR; TCRdb's copy has only in-frame clones and lacks some. Counted here are roughly 2.1 million clones, about 93% occurring once; the ten biggest clones make up roughly 1.8%. CDR1 is MNHNS and CDR2 is SASEGT in the germline V gene. The V end was cut by 1 base, the J end by 1 base, with 10 bases between. There are 15 residues in the CDR3. CD45RO negativity and positive selection for CCR7 defined naive CD8 cells, a population that excluded terminally differentiated effector memory CD45RA+ cells. Source material: naive CD8+ T cells from PBMCs. The source is a man aged 18-30 years in good health. Some clones in this sample may be carry-over from other donors' samples. The rearrangement uses TRBV6-1 and TRBJ2-5; D is perhaps TRBD1 (6 bases). This chain's CDR3 is CASSEDRVAQETQYF. The CDR3 DNA follows: TGTGCCAGCAGTGAAGACAGGGTAGCCCAAGAGACCCAGTACTTC.